This is a list of T cell receptor beta chains from one sample in a study of early T cells in non-severe SARS-CoV-2 infection. TCRdb ran MiXCR on the 5' RACE reads and lists one entry per CDR3 protein. Here the sample spans 95,000 to 100,000 distinct CDR3 sequences, about 12% being singletons. Sequencing was done on a sample of whole blood. These receptors all stem from an adult who was a healthcare worker with PCR-confirmed SARS-CoV-2 infection or an uninfected control (not recorded which). The CDR3 runs from the conserved cysteine through the conserved F or W. The order of the fields is clone size, J gene, D gene, V gene, CDR3 DNA, CDR3 protein. D genes are given only for firm matches. A row's size may be missing; if present it is once, few, many or a size class.

size: many; J: TRBJ1-1; D: NA; V: TRBV18; DNA: TGTGCCAGCTCACCGAGTCGTGACAACACTGAAGCTTTCTTT; CDR3: CASSPSRDNTEAFF
size: NA; J: TRBJ1-6; D: NA; V: TRBV28; DNA: TGTGCCACCCAGCTGGGGGGGCCTGGTTCACCCCTCCACTTT; CDR3: CATQLGGPGSPLHF
size: few; J: TRBJ2-2; D: TRBD2; V: TRBV20-1; DNA: TGCAGTGCCGTAGGCCTAGCGGGGGGCCTTAACACCGGGGAGCTGTTTTTT; CDR3: CSAVGLAGGLNTGELFF
size: few; J: TRBJ2-3; D: NA; V: TRBV4-1; DNA: TGCGCCAGCAGCCAACACCAGCCTTGGGATACGCAGTATTTT; CDR3: CASSQHQPWDTQYF
size: NA; J: TRBJ2-2; D: NA; V: TRBV12-5; DNA: TGTGCTAGTCAAGGAGAAACGAACACCGGGGAGCTGTTTTTT; CDR3: CASQGETNTGELFF
size: few; J: TRBJ1-2; D: NA; V: TRBV4-1; DNA: TGCGCCAGCAGCCAAGATTGGTTGCACAGGAACTATGGCTACACCTTC; CDR3: CASSQDWLHRNYGYTF
size: many; J: TRBJ1-3; D: NA; V: TRBV6-5; DNA: TGTGCCAGCAAAACAGGGATCTCTGGAAACACCATATATTTT; CDR3: CASKTGISGNTIYF
size: NA; J: TRBJ1-1; D: NA; V: TRBV12-3/TRBV12-4; DNA: TGTGCCAGCAGGTCCCAGGGACAGAACACTGAAGCTTTCTTT; CDR3: CASRSQGQNTEAFF
size: NA; J: TRBJ1-1; D: NA; V: TRBV28; DNA: TGTGCCAGCAGTTTATCCCAGAGGAACACTGAAGCTTTCTTT; CDR3: CASSLSQRNTEAFF
size: few; J: TRBJ2-5; D: TRBD2; V: TRBV4-2; DNA: TGTGCCAGCAGCCCTAGCGGGGTCCAAGAGACCCAGTACTTC; CDR3: CASSPSGVQETQYF
size: once; J: TRBJ2-2; D: NA; V: TRBV5-1; DNA: TGCGCCAGCAGCTTTTGCGCCAGACCGGTTGACACCGGGGAGCTGTTTTTT; CDR3: CASSFCARPVDTGELFF
size: NA; J: TRBJ1-1; D: NA; V: TRBV2; DNA: TGTGCCAGTAATAAGGGAAACACTGAAGCTTTCTTT; CDR3: CASNKGNTEAFF
size: few; J: TRBJ2-1; D: NA; V: TRBV7-2; DNA: TGTGCCAGCAGCTTTGGGACTTCCATTTACAATGAGCAGTTCTTC; CDR3: CASSFGTSIYNEQFF
size: NA; J: TRBJ1-2; D: NA; V: TRBV28; DNA: TGTGCCAGCAGTTTAGTGTGGGACCAAACTTACACCTTC; CDR3: CASSLVWDQTYTF
size: few; J: TRBJ1-2; D: TRBD1; V: TRBV29-1; DNA: TGCAGCGTTGATCCCCAGGGGGCGAGTGGCTATGGCTACACCTTC; CDR3: CSVDPQGASGYGYTF
size: few; J: TRBJ2-1; D: NA; V: TRBV7-2; DNA: TGTGCCAGCAGCCCGTTCCCCTCCTACAATGAGCAGTTCTTC; CDR3: CASSPFPSYNEQFF
size: NA; J: TRBJ2-7; D: TRBD1; V: TRBV11-2; DNA: TGTGCCAGCAGCCCAGGGACAGTGGACCCCTACGAGCAGTACTTC; CDR3: CASSPGTVDPYEQYF
size: many; J: TRBJ2-7; D: NA; V: TRBV27; DNA: TGTGCCAGCAGTTCAACCGGGACGGCCTCCTACGAGCAGTACTTC; CDR3: CASSSTGTASYEQYF
size: few; J: TRBJ1-1; D: NA; V: TRBV20-1; DNA: TGCAGTGCTAGTGGGGCAGAAGCTTTCTTT; CDR3: CSASGAEAFF
size: NA; J: TRBJ2-1; D: TRBD1; V: TRBV7-9; DNA: TGTGCCAGCAGCTTCGGACAGGGTGGTAATGAGCAGTTCTTC; CDR3: CASSFGQGGNEQFF
size: many; J: TRBJ2-2; D: TRBD1; V: TRBV19; DNA: TGTGCCAGTAGTATCTTCGGGACAGGTCTTACCGGGGAGCTGTTTTTT; CDR3: CASSIFGTGLTGELFF
size: few; J: TRBJ2-6; D: NA; V: TRBV9; DNA: TGTGCCAGCAGCCCTGACAGGTTTTCTGGGGCCAACGTCCTGACTTTC; CDR3: CASSPDRFSGANVLTF
size: NA; J: TRBJ2-2; D: TRBD1; V: TRBV7-9; DNA: TGTGCCAGCAGTCGAGACAGGGGGCTCGCCGGGGAGCTGTTTTTT; CDR3: CASSRDRGLAGELFF
size: few; J: TRBJ2-3; D: NA; V: TRBV7-9; DNA: TGTGCCAGCAGCTGGGGGAACAACATTCCGCAGTATTTT; CDR3: CASSWGNNIPQYF
size: few; J: TRBJ1-2; D: NA; V: TRBV11-2; DNA: TGTGCCAGCAGCTTAGCAGGCGGTGGCTACACCTTC; CDR3: CASSLAGGGYTF
size: NA; J: TRBJ1-2; D: NA; V: TRBV12-3/TRBV12-4; DNA: TGTGCCAGCAGTCTTGGACTCTATGGCTACACCTTC; CDR3: CASSLGLYGYTF
size: few; J: TRBJ1-2; D: NA; V: TRBV7-9; DNA: TGTGCCAGCAGCTCCGGAACCTATGGCTACACCTTC; CDR3: CASSSGTYGYTF
size: NA; J: TRBJ1-5; D: NA; V: TRBV28; DNA: TGTGCCAGCAGCCCGGACACCCATAGCAATCAGCCCCAGCATTTT; CDR3: CASSPDTHSNQPQHF
size: few; J: TRBJ2-1; D: NA; V: TRBV18; DNA: TGTGCCAGCTCACCAACGGATGAGCAGTTCTTC; CDR3: CASSPTDEQFF
size: few; J: TRBJ1-4; D: NA; V: TRBV4-2; DNA: TGTGCCAGCAGCCAAGCGTGGCAGCCGAGCGAAAAACTGTTTTTT; CDR3: CASSQAWQPSEKLFF
size: many; J: TRBJ2-5; D: TRBD1; V: TRBV11-2; DNA: TGTGCCAGCAGCTTTCGACCTACTAGACAGGGGGTAGGAGAGACCCAGTACTTC; CDR3: CASSFRPTRQGVGETQYF
size: many; J: TRBJ2-1; D: TRBD2; V: TRBV7-3; DNA: TGTGCCAGCAGCTTAACGATGGGACTAGCGGGACAGAGCTCCTACAATGAGCAGTTCTTC; CDR3: CASSLTMGLAGQSSYNEQFF
size: many; J: TRBJ1-1; D: NA; V: TRBV7-8; DNA: TGTGCCAGCAGCCGAAGCGACGGTAACACTGAAGCTTTCTTT; CDR3: CASSRSDGNTEAFF
size: few; J: TRBJ1-1; D: NA; V: TRBV29-1; DNA: TGCAGCGTTGTTTTAGACAGGGAAGCTTTCTTT; CDR3: CSVVLDREAFF
size: many; J: TRBJ2-7; D: NA; V: TRBV6-5; DNA: TGTGCCAGCAGTTACCCCGTGGGGGAGCAGTACTTC; CDR3: CASSYPVGEQYF
size: many; J: TRBJ2-7; D: NA; V: TRBV6-1; DNA: TGTGCCAGCAGCCATAGGGCACACGGGCGGACCTCCTACGAGCAGTACTTC; CDR3: CASSHRAHGRTSYEQYF
size: many; J: TRBJ2-7; D: TRBD1; V: TRBV20-1; DNA: TGCAGTGCGAACAGACAGGGGTCAGGTTCCGAGCAGTACTTC; CDR3: CSANRQGSGSEQYF
size: NA; J: TRBJ2-3; D: TRBD1; V: TRBV20-1; DNA: TGCAGTGCTAGTGACAGGGTGAAAGATGATACGCAGTATTTT; CDR3: CSASDRVKDDTQYF
size: many; J: TRBJ2-5; D: TRBD2; V: TRBV24-1; DNA: TGTGCCACCAGTGGGTCGGTGCGGGGGAGCCAAGAGACCCAGTACTTC; CDR3: CATSGSVRGSQETQYF
size: many; J: TRBJ1-1; D: NA; V: TRBV5-1; DNA: TGCGCCAGCAGCTTGGTCGGCGGGGGCTTGACTGAAGCTTTCTTT; CDR3: CASSLVGGGLTEAFF
size: NA; J: TRBJ1-1; D: TRBD1; V: TRBV27; DNA: TGTGCCAGCAGTCCACAGGGGCCCTATTATACTGAAGCTTTCTTT; CDR3: CASSPQGPYYTEAFF
size: many; J: TRBJ1-2; D: TRBD1; V: TRBV27; DNA: TGTGCCAGCAGTGCATGGACAGGGGGCGGCTACACCTTC; CDR3: CASSAWTGGGYTF
size: many; J: TRBJ1-2; D: NA; V: TRBV29-1; DNA: TGCAGCCCACCGGGCTACACCTTC; CDR3: CSPPGYTF
size: many; J: TRBJ1-5; D: NA; V: TRBV10-3; DNA: TGTGCCATCAGTCGAGAATTTGATCAGCCCCAGCATTTT; CDR3: CAISREFDQPQHF
size: few; J: TRBJ1-2; D: TRBD1; V: TRBV20-1; DNA: TGCAGTGCTAGAAGACAGGGCTATGGCTACACCTTC; CDR3: CSARRQGYGYTF